This T cell receptor (beta chain) was observed in a study of cytomegalovirus exposure and HLA in healthy donors. Germline assignment: CDR1 SEHNR and CDR2 FQNEAQ (reference sequence). The CDR3 extends over 18 amino acids. As to this clone: Other DNA sequences from this sample encode an identical CDR3 as well.

It was with 60 Vbeta and 13 Jbeta primers that the PCR ran. The method was immunoSEQ multiplex PCR; TCRdb's version includes in-frame clones alone and lacks a portion of them. The repertoire table contains under 50,000 clones. V is TRBV7-9 and J is TRBJ2-3; 10 nucleotides align to TRBD2. Sequenced: PBMCs. This TCR came from a male donor in good health and CMV-seronegative. CDR3 sequence: CASSLLETSGVKRDTQYF. The CDR3 DNA reads TGTGCTTCCAGCTTACTTGAAACTAGCGGGGTTAAGCGGGATACGCAGTATTTT.